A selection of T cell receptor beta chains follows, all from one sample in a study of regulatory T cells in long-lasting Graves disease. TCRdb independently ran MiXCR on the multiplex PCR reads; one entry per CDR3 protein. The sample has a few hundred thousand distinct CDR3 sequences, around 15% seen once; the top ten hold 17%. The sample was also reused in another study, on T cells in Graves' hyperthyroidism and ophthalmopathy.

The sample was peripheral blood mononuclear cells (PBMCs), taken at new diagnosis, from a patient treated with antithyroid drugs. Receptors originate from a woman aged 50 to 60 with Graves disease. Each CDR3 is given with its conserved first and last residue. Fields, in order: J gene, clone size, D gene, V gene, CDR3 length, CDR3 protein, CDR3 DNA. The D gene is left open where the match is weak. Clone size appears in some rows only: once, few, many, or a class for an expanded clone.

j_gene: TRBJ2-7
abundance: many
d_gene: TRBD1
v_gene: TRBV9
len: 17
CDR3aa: CASSVGTGYRAEGEQYF
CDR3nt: TGTGCCAGCAGCGTGGGGACAGGGTATAGGGCGGAGGGCGAGCAGTACTTC

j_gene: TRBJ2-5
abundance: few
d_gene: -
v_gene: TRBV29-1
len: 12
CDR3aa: CSVGRGQETQYF
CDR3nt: TGCAGCGTTGGGCGGGGTCAAGAGACCCAGTACTTC

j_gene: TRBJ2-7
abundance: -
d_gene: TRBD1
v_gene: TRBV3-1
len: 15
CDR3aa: CASSQDRGQGYEQYF
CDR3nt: TGTGCCAGCAGCCAAGACCGGGGACAGGGGTACGAGCAGTACTTC

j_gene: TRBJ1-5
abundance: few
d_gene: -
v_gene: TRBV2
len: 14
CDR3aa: CASGGNGGNQPQHF
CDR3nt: TGTGCCAGCGGGGGCAACGGGGGCAATCAGCCCCAGCATTTT

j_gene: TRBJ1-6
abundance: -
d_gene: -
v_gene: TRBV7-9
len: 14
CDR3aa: CASSFGLGNSPLHF
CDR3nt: TGTGCCAGCAGTTTCGGTTTAGGTAATTCACCCCTCCACTTT

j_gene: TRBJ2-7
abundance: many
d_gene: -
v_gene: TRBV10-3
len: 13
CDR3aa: CAIAGSSSYEQYF
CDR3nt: TGTGCCATCGCGGGTTCAAGCTCCTACGAGCAGTACTTC

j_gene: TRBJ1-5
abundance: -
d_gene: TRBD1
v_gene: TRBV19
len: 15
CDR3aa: CASKMKTGDNQPQHF
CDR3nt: TGTGCCAGTAAGATGAAGACAGGGGACAATCAGCCCCAGCATTTT

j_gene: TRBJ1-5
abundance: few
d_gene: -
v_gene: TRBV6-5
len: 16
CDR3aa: CASSYPARYRNQPQHF
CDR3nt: TGTGCCAGCAGTTACCCCGCCAGGTACCGCAATCAGCCCCAGCATTTT

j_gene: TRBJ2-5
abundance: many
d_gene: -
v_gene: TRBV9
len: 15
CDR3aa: CASSVEAGAQETQYF
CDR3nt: TGTGCCAGCAGCGTAGAGGCAGGGGCCCAAGAGACCCAGTACTTC

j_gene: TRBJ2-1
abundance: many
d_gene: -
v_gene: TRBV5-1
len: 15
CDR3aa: CASSLGVPPPNEQFF
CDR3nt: TGCGCCAGCAGCCTGGGGGTACCGCCCCCCAATGAGCAGTTCTTC

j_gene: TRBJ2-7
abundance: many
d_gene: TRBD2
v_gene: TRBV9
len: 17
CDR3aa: CASSPPGLAGSSYEQYF
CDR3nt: TGTGCCAGCAGCCCCCCCGGGCTAGCGGGTAGCTCCTACGAGCAGTACTTC

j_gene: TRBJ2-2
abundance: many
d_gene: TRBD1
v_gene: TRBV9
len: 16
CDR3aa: CASSATGAPNTGELFF
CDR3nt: TGTGCCAGCAGCGCAACAGGGGCCCCAAACACCGGGGAGCTGTTTTTT

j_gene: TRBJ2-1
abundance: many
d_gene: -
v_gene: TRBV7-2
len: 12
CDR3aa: CASSSQLNEQFF
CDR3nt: TGTGCCAGCAGCTCCCAACTCAATGAGCAGTTCTTC

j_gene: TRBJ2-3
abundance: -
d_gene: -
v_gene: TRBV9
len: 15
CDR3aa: CASSVEGLRGDTQYF
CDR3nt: TGTGCCAGCAGCGTAGAGGGGCTTCGTGGAGATACGCAGTATTTT

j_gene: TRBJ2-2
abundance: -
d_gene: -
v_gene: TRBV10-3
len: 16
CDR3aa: CAISESIQTYTGELFF
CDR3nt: TGTGCCATCAGTGAGTCTATCCAGACGTACACCGGGGAGCTGTTTTTT

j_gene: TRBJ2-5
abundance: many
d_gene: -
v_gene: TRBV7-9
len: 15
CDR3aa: CASSLGSGLEGTQYF
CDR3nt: TGTGCCAGCAGCTTAGGTTCGGGTCTAGAGGGGACCCAGTACTTC

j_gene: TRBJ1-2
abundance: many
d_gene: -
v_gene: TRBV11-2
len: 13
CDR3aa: CASSLDYIYGYTF
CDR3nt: TGTGCCAGCAGCTTAGATTACATCTATGGCTACACCTTC